The 13 T cell receptor beta chains in this list originate from one sample, sequenced in a study of T cells after yellow fever vaccination. One entry per CDR3 protein, called by TCRdb with MiXCR from the 5' RACE reads. The table has hundreds of thousands of distinct CDR3 sequences, around 20% seen once. The sample in question was PBMCs, obtained before the yellow fever booster vaccination. These receptors were collected from a young man who received the YFV17D yellow fever vaccine.

This chain connects TRBV4-1 to TRBJ2-3; D call uncertain. CDR3 size: 15 residues. Trimming pared 0 bases from V and 2 bases from J, leaving 9 bases between. Germline V gene data show CDR1 as MGHRA and CDR2 as YSYEKL. DNA for the CDR3: TGCGCCAGCAGCCAAGATATGTTTCCCACAGATACGCAGTATTTT. Translation: CASSQDMFPTDTQYF.

This clonotype has just a few counts. The chain carries TRBV29-1 and TRBJ2-5; TRBD2 aligns across 15 bases. CDR3 length: 14 amino acids. Trimming removed 3 bases from V and 5 bases from J; junction bases left unmatched: 1. CDR1 and CDR2 from the germline V gene are SQVTM and ANQGSEA. The CDR3 DNA reads as TGCAGCGTTGAGGGGACTAGCGGGGGGGAGACCCAGTACTTC. Translation gives CSVEGTSGGETQYF.

This clonotype was seen many times. DNA of the CDR3: TGTGCCAGCAGACTTAGCGGCACCGGCGCAGATACGCAGTATTTT. Translating gives CASRLSGTGADTQYF. The rearrangement uses TRBV6-6 and TRBJ2-3, with D possibly matching TRBD2 (6 bases). The CDR3 covers 15 residues. The V end was cut by 6 bases, the J end by 4 bases, with 17 bases between. Germline lookup yields CDR1 MNHNY and CDR2 SVGAGI (reference sequence).

The sample holds a few counts of this clonotype. CDR3 sequence: CASSRTVDSPLHF. The CDR3 DNA is TGTGCCAGCTCAAGGACAGTTGATTCACCCCTCCACTTT. The V and J genes are TRBV18 and TRBJ1-6, with a possible D match to TRBD1 (6 bases). CDR3 size: 13 residues. V gave up 5 bases and J gave up 8 bases, with 10 bases separating them. Per the germline V gene, CDR1 is KGHSH and CDR2 is LQKENI.

This clonotype turned up a few times. This chain links TRBV19 with TRBJ2-5; 7 bases agree with TRBD1. Germline CDR1 is LNHDA and CDR2 is SQIVND (reference sequence). CDR3 size: 17 residues. J was trimmed by 2 bases and V by 2 bases; bases with no gene match: 11. CDR3 protein: CASSIRSTGTAQETQYF. CDR3 DNA: TGTGCCAGTAGTATAAGATCGACAGGGACGGCACAAGAGACCCAGTACTTC.

This clonotype was seen more than once but under ten times. The J gene is TRBJ2-1, the V gene TRBV4-2; 12 bases line up with TRBD2. The CDR3 contains 16 residues. The V segment lost 4 bases and the J segment 4 bases; nucleotides outside the gene matches: 5. CDR1 and CDR2 (germline): LGHNA, YNFKEQ. CDR3 sequence reads: CASSLGTSGRYNEQFF. The CDR3 nucleotides read TGTGCCAGCAGCCTTGGGACTAGCGGGCGTTACAATGAGCAGTTCTTC.

The chain uses TRBV4-2 and TRBJ2-3; D is uncertain. Germline values: CDR1 LGHNA, CDR2 YNFKEQ. The V and J ends lost 3 bases and 2 bases respectively, with 6 bases between them. The CDR3 covers 13 residues. In DNA form, the CDR3 reads TGTGCCAGCAGCCACAGTCCCACAGATACGCAGTATTTT. This codes for CASSHSPTDTQYF.

J is TRBJ2-7 and V is TRBV29-1; 7 bases line up with TRBD2. Germline values: CDR1 SQVTM, CDR2 ANQGSEA. V lost 2 bases and J lost 5; bases outside the gene matches: 6. The CDR3 is 13 amino acids. The CDR3 coding sequence is TGCAGCGTTGAACGGGGGGTTCGCCACGAGCAGTACTTC. This encodes CSVERGVRHEQYF.

This chain uses TRBV7-2 with TRBJ2-7; D unresolved. Between the trimmed V and J ends, which lost 1 base and 5 bases, there was a span of 9 bases. The CDR3 contains 13 residues. Germline CDR1 is SGHTA and CDR2 is FQGNSA. The CDR3 here is CASSLVDRDEQYF. Here the CDR3 DNA reads TGTGCCAGCAGCTTAGTGGATAGGGACGAGCAGTACTTC.

This clonotype occurred a few times. V usage is TRBV12-3 or TRBV12-4 and J usage is TRBJ2-1; tentatively, D is TRBD1 or TRBD2 (5 bases each). Trimming took off 4 bases at V and 3 bases at J, with 10 bases between the two ends. This CDR3 has 14 amino acids. CDR3 bases: TGTGCCAGCAGTTACCGGGACGGCTACAATGAGCAGTTCTTC. Its protein is CASSYRDGYNEQFF.

This clonotype was counted a few times. The chain employs TRBV4-2 and TRBJ1-1; 7 nucleotides match TRBD1. The CDR3 consists of 14 residues. With V trimmed by 4 bases and J by 2 bases, 4 bases remained unmatched. Germline V gene data show CDR1 as LGHNA and CDR2 as YNFKEQ. This chain's CDR3 is CASSRGQINTEAFF. CDR3 sequence (DNA): TGTGCCAGCAGCCGGGGACAGATCAACACTGAAGCTTTCTTT.

This clonotype showed up just once. The chain carries TRBV7-2 and TRBJ2-2, with 7 bases identical to TRBD1. CDR3 size: 17 residues. V gave up 2 bases and J gave up 1 base; unmatched junction bases: 7. Germline CDR1 SGHTA, CDR2 FQGNSA. CDR3 amino acids: CASSLSRDRMNTGELFF. CDR3 nucleotides: TGTGCCAGCAGCTTATCCCGGGACAGAATGAACACCGGGGAGCTGTTTTTT.

The rearrangement uses TRBV7-2 and TRBJ1-1; TRBD1 is a possible D gene (5 bases). CDR1 and CDR2 (germline): SGHTA, FQGNSA. The CDR3 spans 16 residues. The germline V and J ends were trimmed by 5 bases and 1 base, with 17 bases remaining between them. The CDR3 is CASSLGQGWGNTEAFF. CDR3 DNA: TGTGCCAGCAGCCTAGGCCAGGGCTGGGGGAACACTGAAGCTTTCTTT. The complete variable domain, with remaining parts taken from reference TRBV7-2 and TRBJ1-1, reads GAGVSQSPSNKVTEKGKDVELRCDPISGHTALYWYRQSLGQGLEFLIYFQGNSAPDKSGLPSDRFSAERTGGSVSTLTIQRTQQEDSAVYLCASSLGQGWGNTEAFFGQGTRLTVV.